These 19 T cell receptor beta chains originate from one sample sequenced in a study of T cell responses to AZD1222 COVID-19 vaccine. Generated by immunoSEQ multiplex PCR, the TCRdb table keeps only in-frame clones and is missing some. The table has roughly 100,000 clones, 80% to 95% seen once. The input for sequencing was peripheral blood, taken on day 0 of AZD1222 vaccination. These receptors all stem from an adult in good health.

This clone was recorded only once. This chain joins TRBV6-5 and TRBJ2-7, with D maybe TRBD1 (6 bases). The CDR3 covers 14 residues. V lost 6 bases, J lost 1 base, and 13 bases lay in between. Germline CDR1 reads MNHEY; CDR2 reads SVGAGI. The CDR3 spells CASRGRGRSYEQYF. The DNA of the CDR3 is TGTGCCAGCAGAGGCAGGGGACGGTCCTACGAGCAGTACTTC.

The rearrangement joins TRBV7-2 to TRBJ2-2; 7 bases align to TRBD1. CDR3 size: 15 residues. V lost 5 bases and J lost 6; bases outside the gene matches: 9. From germline, CDR1 is SGHTA and CDR2 FQGNSA. CDR3 in DNA: TGTGCCAGCAGCGAAGGGGGCAGGGCGGCCGGGGAGCTGTTTTTT. Amino acids: CASSEGGRAAGELFF.

This clone was detected only a few times. The V gene is TRBV27, the J gene TRBJ2-3; 7 nucleotides align to TRBD2. The CDR3 has 14 residues. Germline V CDR1 and CDR2: MNHEY, SMNVEV (reference sequence). After removal of 2 bases from V and 4 bases from J, the junction contained 3 bases not matched to a gene. The CDR3 sequence: CASSLVAGSDTQYF. The CDR3 region has the DNA TGTGCCAGCAGTTTAGTAGCGGGCTCAGATACGCAGTATTTT.

The genes are TRBV5-5 and TRBJ1-2; 9 bases are a match to TRBD1. Germline loops: CDR1 SGHKS, CDR2 YYEKEE (reference sequence). The V gene end was trimmed by 1 base and the J gene end by 4 bases; junction bases not matched to a gene: 2. This CDR3 comprises 14 residues. The CDR3 here is CASSLTGGVYGYTF. The CDR3 region has the DNA TGTGCCAGCAGCTTGACAGGGGGCGTCTATGGCTACACCTTC.

The J gene is TRBJ1-6, the V gene TRBV6-1, with 9 nucleotides matching TRBD1. The junction had 9 bases not matched to a gene; V was cut back by 6 bases and J by 6 bases. This CDR3 has 16 residues. Germline values: CDR1 MNHNS, CDR2 SASEGT. CDR3 sequence (DNA): TGTGCCAGCAGAGAACAGGGGGCGATTGGTAATTCACCCCTCCACTTT. Protein sequence: CASREQGAIGNSPLHF.

V is TRBV29-1 and J is TRBJ1-1; D gene ambiguous. Germline V gene lookup returns CDR1 SQVTM and CDR2 ANQGSEA. Trimming shortened V by 4 bases and J by 5 bases, and 14 bases separated the two germline ends. The CDR3 runs 13 residues. Here the CDR3 DNA reads TGCAGCGTTGCAAGGCGGTTTGAGACTGAAGCTTTCTTT. Translation: CSVARRFETEAFF.

The J gene is TRBJ2-1, the V gene TRBV15; 14 bases fit TRBD2. V was pared by 1 base and J by 9 bases, with 5 bases of the junction left unmatched. Germline CDR1 LNHNV, CDR2 YYDKDF (reference sequence). The CDR3 is 16 residues long. The CDR3 region has the DNA TGTGCCACCAGCAGAGCCGGGACTAGCGGGGGCGGTGAGCAGTTCTTC. Protein sequence: CATSRAGTSGGGEQFF. Variable domain in full (rest from reference TRBV15 and TRBJ2-1): DAMVIQNPRYQVTQFGKPVTLSCSQTLNHNVMYWYQQKSSQAPKLLFHYYDKDFNNEADTPDNFQSRRPNTSFCFLDIRSPGLGDTAMYLCATSRAGTSGGGEQFFGPGTRLTVL.

The V call is TRBV6-1, the J call TRBJ1-2, with D maybe TRBD1 (6 bases). This CDR3 has 15 residues. V lost 1 base, J lost 1 base, and 10 bases lay in between. Germline V gene lookup returns CDR1 MNHNS and CDR2 SASEGT. This CDR3 reads CASSEVGTLNYGYTF. In nucleotides, the CDR3 is TGTGCCAGCAGTGAAGTGGGGACACTTAACTATGGCTACACCTTC.

The genes are TRBV2 and TRBJ1-1; D uncertain. V gave up 4 bases and J gave up 7 bases, with 19 bases separating them. CDR1 and CDR2 from the germline V gene are SNHLY and FYNNEI. The CDR3 has 15 residues. The CDR3 here is CASSATTGSYGEAFF. The CDR3 DNA is TGTGCCAGCAGTGCGACGACGGGCTCGTACGGTGAAGCTTTCTTT. Full variable domain (rest looked up from reference TRBV2 and TRBJ1-1): EPEVTQTPSHQVTQMGQEVILRCVPISNHLYFYWYRQILGQKVEFLVSFYNNEISEKSEIFDDQFSVERPDGSNFTLKIRSTKLEDSAMYFCASSATTGSYGEAFFGQGTRLTVV.

The chain couples TRBV11-2 to TRBJ2-1; D tentatively fits TRBD1 or TRBD2 (5 bases each). The V gene's germline CDR1 is SGHAT and CDR2 FQNNGV. Trimming removed 5 bases from V and 4 bases from J, with 18 bases in between. The CDR3 loop spans 16 amino acids. The CDR3 sequence is CASSEGAGETYNEQFF. As DNA, the CDR3 is TGTGCCAGCAGCGAAGGGGCCGGGGAGACATACAATGAGCAGTTCTTC.

The chain carries TRBV7-3 and TRBJ1-3, with D tentatively TRBD1 (5 bases). Germline loops: CDR1 SGHTA, CDR2 FQGTGA. Trimming shortened V by 5 bases and J by 2 bases, and 13 bases separated the two germline ends. There are 15 residues in the CDR3. CDR3 DNA sequence: TGTGCCAGCAGCCTAGGAGGAGGGGCTGGAAACACCATATATTTT. It yields the protein CASSLGGGAGNTIYF.

The chain couples TRBV3-1 (or the pseudogene TRBV3-2) to TRBJ2-7; 9 nucleotides agree with TRBD1. V was pared by 3 bases and J by 2 bases, with 8 bases of the junction left unmatched. Germline V lookup: CDR1 LGHDT, CDR2 YNNKEL (reference sequence). The CDR3 consists of 16 residues. Here the CDR3 reads CASSHLDRGTPYEQYF. CDR3 sequence (DNA): TGTGCCAGCAGCCACCTCGACAGGGGGACCCCCTACGAGCAGTACTTC.

This rearrangement joins TRBV6-5 to TRBJ1-4, with D perhaps matching TRBD1 (5 bases). CDR3 length: 14 residues. The germline V gene has CDR1 MNHEY and CDR2 SVGAGI. V gave up 0 bases and J gave up 6 bases, with 8 bases separating them. DNA for the CDR3: TGTGCCAGCAGTTACTCCCAGGGTCATGAAAAACTGTTTTTT. It codes for CASSYSQGHEKLFF.

This rearrangement joins TRBV2 to TRBJ2-1; D is unresolved. The germline V gene encodes CDR1 SNHLY and CDR2 FYNNEI. Trimming removed 6 bases at V and 3 bases at J, with 6 bases between. CDR3 length: 12 residues. CDR3 sequence (DNA): TGTGCCAGCAGGGACGGCTACAATGAGCAGTTCTTC. This codes for CASRDGYNEQFF.

The chain employs TRBV6-2 or TRBV6-3 and TRBJ2-7; TRBD1 agrees at 7 bases. Germline CDR1 MNHEY, CDR2 SVGEGT. This CDR3 has 16 amino acids. The J segment lost 3 bases and the V segment lost 6 bases, leaving 14 bases of the junction unmatched. The CDR3 loop is CASSQPPGQQNYEQYF. The CDR3 DNA is TGTGCCAGCAGCCAACCCCCGGGACAGCAAAACTACGAGCAGTACTTC.

The V call is TRBV18, the J call TRBJ2-5; no firm D call. V was trimmed by 3 bases and J by 0 bases, leaving 5 bases between them. Germline values: CDR1 KGHSH, CDR2 LQKENI. The CDR3 contains 13 residues. The CDR3, as DNA: TGTGCCAGCTCACCGGGATACCAAGAGACCCAGTACTTC. This encodes CASSPGYQETQYF.

The chain recombines TRBV4-2 with TRBJ2-7; tentative D call: TRBD2 (5 bases). Trimming stripped 2 bases from V and 2 bases from J, with 16 bases between. The length of the CDR3 is 16 residues. The germline V gene encodes CDR1 LGHNA and CDR2 YNFKEQ. CDR3 coding DNA: TGTGCCAGCAGCCAAACCGGGGTCAGGCAGCCCTACGAGCAGTACTTC. Its protein is CASSQTGVRQPYEQYF.

This clone was found once. This chain connects TRBV27 to TRBJ1-2; TRBD1 aligns across 12 bases. The V segment lost 6 bases and the J segment 2 bases; nucleotides outside the gene matches: 10. CDR3 size: 17 residues. The germline CDR1 and CDR2 sequences are MNHEY and SMNVEV (reference sequence). The CDR3 DNA reads TGTGCCAGCAGGAATACCGGGACAGGGGGCGCCAACTATGGCTACACCTTC. It specifies CASRNTGTGGANYGYTF.

This clone came up once. The V and J genes are TRBV14 and TRBJ1-2; tentative D call: TRBD1 (6 bases). The V gene lost 4 bases and the J gene lost 2 bases, with 14 bases spanning the gap. CDR3 size: 15 residues. Germline V lookup: CDR1 SGHDN, CDR2 FVKESK. CDR3 region: CASSPSPTGNYGYTF. CDR3 sequence (DNA): TGTGCCAGCAGCCCCTCCCCGACAGGAAACTATGGCTACACCTTC.